The 21 T cell receptor beta chains listed next were all sequenced from one sample in a study of blood T cell repertoires in COVID-19. TCRdb's table, derived via immunoSEQ multiplex PCR, lists solely in-frame clones and lacks some. The sample consists of 150,000 to 200,000 clones, more than 80% of them appearing once. The sample consisted of peripheral blood. These receptors came from a woman aged 55-69 years with acute or convalescent COVID-19.

V and J are TRBV30 and TRBJ2-3; D is undetermined. Trimming cost V 5 bases and J 5 bases, with 8 bases left between them. The CDR3 is made up of 11 amino acids. Germline CDR1 and CDR2: GTSNPN and SVGIG (reference sequence). For the CDR3, the DNA is TGTGCCTGGCAGGTTGGAGATACGCAGTATTTT. Amino acids: CAWQVGDTQYF.

This clone is classed as medium-sized. V is TRBV24-1 and J is TRBJ2-6; D may be TRBD1 (5 bases). Per the germline V gene, CDR1 is KGHDR and CDR2 is SFDVKD. This CDR3 has 16 residues. V dropped 7 bases and J dropped 0 bases, with 12 bases sitting between them. The DNA of the CDR3 is TGTGCCACCAGCCACCAGGGAACCTCTGGGGCCAACGTCCTGACTTTC. Translation: CATSHQGTSGANVLTF.

This clone was seen a few times. The chain employs TRBV19 and TRBJ1-2; tentatively, D is TRBD1 (6 bases). The CDR3 spans 15 residues. Looked up from germline, CDR1 is LNHDA and CDR2 is SQIVND (reference sequence). V lost 7 bases, J lost 2 bases, and 17 bases lay in between. The CDR3 nucleotides read TGTGCCAGTAAAAAGGGGACAATGGCCAACTATGGCTACACCTTC. The encoded protein is CASKKGTMANYGYTF.

This sequence joins TRBV27 and TRBJ2-2, with 9 bases aligning to TRBD1. In germline, CDR1 is MNHEY, CDR2 SMNVEV (reference sequence). The CDR3 has 16 residues. Germline trimming cut 3 bases from V and 5 bases from J; bases unmatched to any gene: 7. In DNA, the CDR3 is TGTGCCAGCAGTTTCCGGGACAGGGTGTTAACCGGGGAGCTGTTTTTT. This sequence encodes CASSFRDRVLTGELFF.

The gene calls are TRBV28 and TRBJ2-7; D is undetermined. From germline, CDR1 is MDHEN and CDR2 SYDVKM. V was shortened by 6 bases and J by 0 bases, with 6 bases between the two germline ends. This CDR3 region has 12 residues. The CDR3 DNA reads TGTGCCAGCAGGACAAGCTCCTACGAGCAGTACTTC. It specifies CASRTSSYEQYF.

The chain employs TRBV2 and TRBJ1-1; D remains unclear. Trimming left V 7 bases short and J 1 base short, with 10 bases between. CDR1 and CDR2 from the germline V gene are SNHLY and FYNNEI. The CDR3 totals 13 residues. CDR3 nucleotide sequence: TGTGCCAGCACGAGGGAAGGGAACACTGAAGCTTTCTTT. This translates into CASTREGNTEAFF.

The CDR3, as DNA: TGTGCCAGTCGGGGTGTGGGTGACGGGGGGGTAAATCAGCCCCAGCATTTT. Amino acid sequence: CASRGVGDGGVNQPQHF. The chain links TRBV19 to TRBJ1-5; the D gene is possibly TRBD1 (5 bases). V gave up 8 bases and J gave up 4 bases, with 24 bases separating them. The germline V gene has CDR1 LNHDA and CDR2 SQIVND (reference sequence). The CDR3 covers 17 residues. Full variable domain (missing parts from reference TRBV19 and TRBJ1-5): DGGITQSPKYLFRKEGQNVTLSCEQNLNHDAMYWYRQDPGQGLRLIYYSQIVNDFQKGDIAEGYSVSREKKESFPLTVTSAQKNPTAFYLCASRGVGDGGVNQPQHFGDGTRLSIL.

The V call is TRBV7-2, the J call TRBJ1-1, with 7 bases aligning to TRBD1. CDR1 is SGHTA and CDR2 is FQGNSA in the germline V gene. CDR3 size: 14 residues. The junction had 4 bases not matched to a gene; V was cut back by 6 bases and J by 0 bases. The CDR3 region is CASRPGQVNTEAFF. CDR3 coding DNA: TGTGCCAGCAGACCCGGACAGGTGAACACTGAAGCTTTCTTT. Supplemented by reference TRBV7-2 and TRBJ1-1, the full variable domain reads GAGVSQSPSNKVTEKGKDVELRCDPISGHTALYWYRQSLGQGLEFLIYFQGNSAPDKSGLPSDRFSAERTGGSVSTLTIQRTQQEDSAVYLCASRPGQVNTEAFFGQGTRLTVV.

This clone occurred a few times. V and J are TRBV4-2 and TRBJ2-2, with 7 positions matching TRBD1. Trimming cost V 8 bases and J 2 bases; bases outside gene matches: 5. Looked up from germline, CDR1 is LGHNA and CDR2 is YNFKEQ. The CDR3 extends over 14 amino acids. The CDR3 DNA reads TGTGCCAGCGCGACAGGGACCAACACCGGGGAGCTGTTTTTT. The encoded protein is CASATGTNTGELFF.

This clone was found a few times. The chain couples TRBV2 to TRBJ2-3; TRBD2 matches 7 bases. J lost 5 bases, V lost 7 bases, and 12 bases had no gene match. CDR1 and CDR2 (germline): SNHLY, FYNNEI. This CDR3 contains 15 residues. The CDR3 region is CASTEQAGVGDTQYF. For the CDR3, the DNA is TGTGCCAGCACAGAACAGGCGGGAGTTGGAGATACGCAGTATTTT.

The table lists this clone with a few counts. The gene calls are TRBV5-4 and TRBJ2-2, with TRBD2 matching 14 bases. The germline V gene encodes CDR1 SGHNT and CDR2 YYREEE (reference sequence). With 9 bases clipped from V and 4 bases from J, the junction kept 2 bases outside the gene matches. The CDR3 sequence is 14 residues long. CDR3 DNA: TGTGCCACGGGACTAGCGGGAGTCACCGGGGAGCTGTTTTTT. Translated: CATGLAGVTGELFF.

The chain employs TRBV19 and TRBJ1-1; tentative D call: TRBD1 (5 bases). The CDR3 covers 15 residues. In germline, CDR1 is LNHDA, CDR2 SQIVND (reference sequence). V gave up 7 bases and J gave up 1 base, with 16 bases separating them. The CDR3 nucleotides read TGTGCCAGTAATCCTCTGGGGCCGGGGAACACTGAAGCTTTCTTT. Translated: CASNPLGPGNTEAFF.

V usage is TRBV6-5 and J usage is TRBJ1-6; D is ambiguous. Per the germline V gene, CDR1 is MNHEY and CDR2 is SVGAGI. With 1 base removed from V and 9 bases from J, the gap between germline ends came to 13 bases. The CDR3 runs to 15 residues. The chain's CDR3 is CASSYLAHTSSPLHF. In DNA form, the CDR3 reads TGTGCCAGCAGTTACTTGGCCCACACCAGTTCACCCCTCCACTTT.

This chain uses TRBV28 with TRBJ1-5; 7 bases align to TRBD1. CDR3 length: 14 amino acids. Germline CDR1 MDHEN, CDR2 SYDVKM. V lost 3 bases and J lost 5; bases outside the gene matches: 4. The CDR3 sequence: CASSLTGLDQPQHF. DNA for the CDR3: TGTGCCAGCAGTTTGACAGGGCTTGATCAGCCCCAGCATTTT. Full variable domain (missing parts from reference TRBV28 and TRBJ1-5): DVKVTQSSRYLVKRTGEKVFLECVQDMDHENMFWYRQDPGLGLRLIYFSYDVKMKEKGDIPEGYSVSREKKERFSLILESASTNQTSMYLCASSLTGLDQPQHFGDGTRLSIL.

The CDR3 here is CASSQDPTGRETQYF. The CDR3 coding sequence is TGTGCCAGCAGCCAAGACCCGACGGGGAGGGAGACCCAGTACTTC. The rearrangement uses TRBV3-1 (or the pseudogene TRBV3-2) and TRBJ2-5; TRBD2 might be the D (6 bases). This CDR3 contains 15 residues. The germline CDR1 and CDR2 sequences are LGHDT and YNNKEL (reference sequence). V shed 0 bases and J shed 5 bases, with 13 bases lying between them.

The genes are TRBV9 and TRBJ2-5; D perhaps matches TRBD2 (5 bases). The CDR3 runs 15 residues. In germline, CDR1 is SGDLS, CDR2 YYNGEE. Trimming took 1 base from V and 5 from J, leaving 15 bases between them. The CDR3 bases are TGTGCCAGCAGCGTATTTGGGAGTGGCTATGAGACCCAGTACTTC. Protein: CASSVFGSGYETQYF.

The chain recombines TRBV6-6 with TRBJ1-5, with a weak D call TRBD1 (5 bases). The CDR3 loop spans 15 amino acids. Trimming stripped 4 bases from V and 4 bases from J, with 14 bases between. The germline V gene encodes CDR1 MNHNY and CDR2 SVGAGI (reference sequence). CDR3 amino acids: CASSFLLGLNQPQHF. Here the CDR3 DNA reads TGTGCCAGCAGTTTCCTACTGGGGCTTAATCAGCCCCAGCATTTT.

The gene calls are TRBV11-3 and TRBJ2-3; 8 bases fit TRBD2. Trimming cost V 2 bases and J 3 bases; bases outside gene matches: 10. This CDR3 comprises 17 residues. CDR1 is SGHNT, CDR2 YENEEA, per germline. In DNA, the CDR3 is TGTGCCAGCAGCTTATCCCTCAGCGGGAGCGGGACAGATACGCAGTATTTT. Translation: CASSLSLSGSGTDTQYF. Full variable domain (outside the CDR3, taken from reference TRBV11-3 and TRBJ2-3): EAGVVQSPRYKIIEKKQPVAFWCNPISGHNTLYWYLQNLGQGPELLIRYENEEAVDDSQLPKDRFSAERLKGVDSTLKIQPAELGDSAVYLCASSLSLSGSGTDTQYFGPGTRLTVL.

This chain links TRBV5-6 with TRBJ1-2, with D maybe TRBD1 (5 bases). Germline CDR1 and CDR2: SGHDT and YYEEEE. V shed 0 bases and J shed 1 base, with 7 bases lying between them. This CDR3 region has 14 residues. The CDR3 nucleotides are TGTGCCAGCAGCTTGGGACAGAATAACTATGGCTACACCTTC. Protein sequence: CASSLGQNNYGYTF.

The rearrangement uses TRBV2 and TRBJ1-2, with a tentative D call TRBD1 (5 bases). The length of the CDR3 is 12 residues. Germline V gives CDR1 SNHLY, CDR2 FYNNEI. The V end was cut by 6 bases, the J end by 8 bases, with 13 bases between. This chain's CDR3 is CASRVGAGGYTF. For the CDR3, the DNA is TGTGCCAGCAGGGTAGGGGCAGGGGGCTACACCTTC.

V gene TRBV2 combines with J gene TRBJ2-5; weak D call: TRBD2 (6 bases). Germline V lookup: CDR1 SNHLY, CDR2 FYNNEI. V was trimmed by 4 bases and J by 4 bases, leaving 22 bases between them. There are 17 residues in the CDR3. CDR3 amino acids: CASSGGEPQWGAETQYF. CDR3 DNA sequence: TGTGCCAGCAGTGGGGGGGAGCCTCAGTGGGGCGCAGAGACCCAGTACTTC.